This section outlines one T cell receptor beta chain sequence together with its context. Its matching antigen is unknown. The CDR3 sequence is 13 residues long. Germline V gene sequence: CDR1 SGDLS, CDR2 YYNGEE. V was cut by 3 bases and J by 0 bases, with 5 bases left in between. The data are from a study of T cells in localized non-small cell lung cancer. Study-level points and caveats: The tumor had only one region sequenced, so heterogeneity remains possible.

Some clones are missing from TCRdb's copy, which holds only in-frame ones; the method was immunoSEQ multiplex PCR. This sample has 7,000 to 8,500 clones, with under 30% found just once. The source is a man aged 35 to 70 with stage III squamous cell lung carcinoma. Sequencing was performed on lung tumor tissue, taken before any cancer treatment. J is TRBJ2-3 and V is TRBV9, with D unclear. The CDR3 loop reads CASSGLSTDTQYF. In nucleotides, the CDR3 is TGTGCCAGCAGCGGGCTAAGCACAGATACGCAGTATTTT.